The 28 T cell receptor beta chains presented below share a single source sample, sequenced in a study of cytomegalovirus exposure and HLA in healthy donors. Repertoires were generated with immunoSEQ multiplex PCR, while TCRdb's copy carries only in-frame clones and drops some. This repertoire shows about 130,000 clones, approximately 95% found once; its top ten account for 1.5% to 2%. The sequenced material came from PBMCs. Source of these receptors: a man in his late teens or twenties in good health and CMV-seronegative.

The V gene is TRBV4-3, the J gene TRBJ2-3; the match to TRBD2 covers 7 bases. Losses at the gene ends were 4 bases for V and 9 bases for J; bases not matched to a gene: 4. This CDR3 has 12 residues. CDR1 is LGHNA and CDR2 is YSLEER in the germline V gene. This CDR3 reads CASSPSGPTQYF. The CDR3 coding sequence is TGCGCCAGCAGCCCTAGCGGCCCGACGCAGTATTTT.

The chain uses TRBV5-6 and TRBJ1-5; TRBD1 matches 7 bases. CDR3 size: 15 residues. Trimming took 4 bases from V and 2 from J; bases not matched to a gene: 6. The germline V gene encodes CDR1 SGHDT and CDR2 YYEEEE. The CDR3 DNA reads as TGTGCCAGCAGCCAGCGCGACAGGGGCAATCAGCCCCAGCATTTT. Translated, it gives CASSQRDRGNQPQHF.

The J gene is TRBJ2-2, the V gene TRBV6-1; TRBD2 aligns across 12 bases. Germline V gene sequence: CDR1 MNHNS, CDR2 SASEGT. The trim removed 6 bases at V and 3 bases at J, leaving 2 bases unmatched. The CDR3 runs to 15 residues. CDR3 DNA sequence: TGTGCCAGCAGCAGACTAGCGGGAGACACCGGGGAGCTGTTTTTT. Its protein product is CASSRLAGDTGELFF.

V and J are TRBV29-1 and TRBJ1-4; the D gene is possibly TRBD1 (5 bases). Trimming removed 0 bases from V and 12 bases from J, with 11 bases in between. The CDR3 covers 12 residues. Germline CDR1 SQVTM, CDR2 ANQGSEA. The CDR3 sequence is CSVEDNGAELFF. In DNA, the CDR3 is TGCAGCGTTGAAGATAATGGGGCGGAACTGTTTTTT.

This clone was recorded once. V is TRBV27 and J is TRBJ1-4, with 9 bases lining up with TRBD1. The V and J ends lost 2 bases and 6 bases, in that order; junction bases with no gene match: 7. Germline-derived CDR1 and CDR2 are MNHEY and SMNVEV (reference sequence). The CDR3 is made up of 16 amino acids. DNA of the CDR3: TGTGCCAGCAGTTTAATCTTGGGACAGGGTGATGAAAAACTGTTTTTT. Protein product: CASSLILGQGDEKLFF.

The chain links TRBV15 to TRBJ1-2, with D possibly matching TRBD1 (5 bases). The CDR3 has 16 residues. Germline V gene data show CDR1 as LNHNV and CDR2 as YYDKDF (reference sequence). The V end lost 0 bases, the J end lost 2 bases, and 13 bases lay between the germline ends. As DNA, the CDR3 is TGTGCCACCAGCAGAGATCGCCCGGGGGACAACTATGGCTACACCTTC. Protein: CATSRDRPGDNYGYTF.

The chain uses TRBV5-1 and TRBJ2-1, with 9 bases fitting TRBD1. Germline V gives CDR1 SGHRS, CDR2 YFSETQ. The CDR3 spans 15 residues. J was trimmed by 3 bases and V by 4 bases; bases with no gene match: 5. The CDR3 DNA reads as TGCGCCAGCAGCCCTTGGACAGGGGACTACAATGAGCAGTTCTTC. It codes for CASSPWTGDYNEQFF.

The chain joins TRBV6-5 to TRBJ2-5; D might be TRBD1 (6 bases). The CDR3 contains 15 residues. Germline V CDR1 and CDR2: MNHEY, SVGAGI. Trimming took off 2 bases at V and 5 bases at J, with 15 bases between the two ends. The CDR3 loop is CASSYGGQTAETQYF. CDR3 bases: TGTGCCAGCAGTTACGGTGGACAGACGGCGGAGACCCAGTACTTC.

This rearrangement joins TRBV27 to TRBJ2-7, with D perhaps matching TRBD1 (5 bases). The CDR3 is 20 residues long. V dropped 6 bases and J dropped 2 bases, with 32 bases sitting between them. The germline V gene has CDR1 MNHEY and CDR2 SMNVEV (reference sequence). The CDR3 DNA follows: TGTGCCAGCAGCAAACGTCCCTCCTTTAATCAGGGTTTTGTAACCTACGAGCAGTACTTC. Its translation is CASSKRPSFNQGFVTYEQYF.

This chain links TRBV4-3 with TRBJ2-1; D uncertain. Per germline, CDR1 LGHNA and CDR2 YSLEER. V lost 0 bases, J lost 7 bases, and 19 bases lay in between. CDR3 length equals 17 residues. The CDR3 DNA reads as TGCGCCAGCAGCCAAGATCTACGGAGTACCATTAGGAATGAGCAGTTCTTC. This encodes CASSQDLRSTIRNEQFF.

This chain connects TRBV28 to TRBJ2-2; 9 bases align to TRBD1. The CDR3 consists of 16 residues. The germline V gene encodes CDR1 MDHEN and CDR2 SYDVKM. J lost 6 bases, V lost 4 bases, and 9 bases had no gene match. The CDR3 DNA reads TGTGCCAGCAGTTGGGCGGGGACAGGGCGGGCCGGGGAGCTGTTTTTT. It encodes CASSWAGTGRAGELFF.

The V call is TRBV6-5, the J call TRBJ2-7; 8 bases agree with TRBD2. The CDR3 contains 14 residues. Per germline, CDR1 MNHEY and CDR2 SVGAGI. V gave up 6 bases and J gave up 0 bases; unmatched junction bases: 4. The CDR3 sequence is CASSGRGSSYEQYF. CDR3 DNA: TGTGCCAGCAGCGGGAGGGGGAGCTCCTACGAGCAGTACTTC.

The V and J genes are TRBV5-1 and TRBJ1-1, with 9 bases fitting TRBD1. The CDR3 covers 15 residues. V lost 3 bases, J lost 6 bases, and 9 bases stayed unmatched. The germline CDR1 and CDR2 sequences are SGHRS and YFSETQ. The CDR3 loop reads CASSYGTGISAEAFF. CDR3 nucleotide sequence: TGCGCCAGCAGCTACGGGACAGGGATTTCCGCTGAAGCTTTCTTT. Using reference TRBV5-1 and TRBJ1-1 for the parts outside the CDR3, the full variable domain is KAGVTQTPRYLIKTRGQQVTLSCSPISGHRSVSWYQQTPGQGLQFLFEYFSETQRNKGNFPGRFSGRQFSNSRSEMNVSTLELGDSALYLCASSYGTGISAEAFFGQGTRLTVV.

The CDR3 bases are TGTGCCAGCAGCTTATGGGGGGGTGGTGAAAAACTGTTTTTT. Its protein is CASSLWGGGEKLFF. This chain connects TRBV11-2 to TRBJ1-4, with a tentative D call TRBD1 (5 bases). There are 14 residues in the CDR3. Trimming shortened V by 2 bases and J by 7 bases, and 11 bases separated the two germline ends. CDR1 is SGHAT, CDR2 FQNNGV, per germline.

The chain couples TRBV27 to TRBJ2-7; the match to TRBD1 covers 9 bases. This CDR3 is 13 amino acids long. CDR1 and CDR2 (germline): MNHEY, SMNVEV (reference sequence). J lost 5 bases, V lost 5 bases, and 4 bases had no gene match. This chain's CDR3 is CASSVQGAHEQYF. In nucleotides, the CDR3 is TGTGCCAGCAGTGTACAGGGGGCCCACGAGCAGTACTTC.

The chain is built from TRBV21-1 and TRBJ2-5; TRBD2, the table's D call, lacks a check against the DNA. TRBV21-1 is noted as a pseudogene. The CDR3 covers 16 residues. The CDR3 reads CASSKGSGGYQETQYF. CDR3 coding DNA: TGTGCCAGCAGCAAAGGTAGCGGGGGGTACCAAGAGACCCAGTACTTC.

The chain has TRBV11-3 and TRBJ1-1, with TRBD1 matching 8 bases. The CDR3 spans 16 residues. The germline V gene has CDR1 SGHNT and CDR2 YENEEA. J gave up 1 base and V 2 bases, and 6 bases lay outside the gene matches. CDR3 nucleotide sequence: TGTGCCAGCAGCTTATGGACAGGGCACTCGAACACTGAAGCTTTCTTT. It yields the protein CASSLWTGHSNTEAFF.

The chain combines TRBV5-4 with TRBJ1-2; 10 bases map to TRBD1. Trimming took 2 bases from V and 2 from J; bases not matched to a gene: 3. This CDR3 comprises 15 residues. Germline CDR1 and CDR2: SGHNT and YYREEE (reference sequence). As DNA, the CDR3 is TGTGCCAGCAGCTTTCGGGGACAGGGGAACTATGGCTACACCTTC. Translated, it gives CASSFRGQGNYGYTF.

The chain uses TRBV28 and TRBJ2-2; tentatively, D is TRBD2 (5 bases). V gave up 7 bases and J gave up 2 bases, with 20 bases separating them. The CDR3 consists of 17 residues. Germline V gives CDR1 MDHEN, CDR2 SYDVKM. CDR3 in DNA: TGTGCCAGCACTTATGAGGGTGGGAGTACTAACACCGGGGAGCTGTTTTTT. Translated, it gives CASTYEGGSTNTGELFF.

This chain joins TRBV5-1 and TRBJ1-1; the match to TRBD1 covers 8 bases. Germline values: CDR1 SGHRS, CDR2 YFSETQ. The CDR3 is 14 amino acids. V lost 3 bases and J lost 7; bases outside the gene matches: 8. CDR3 region: CASSSQGGKGEAFF. CDR3 bases: TGCGCCAGCAGCTCACAGGGGGGGAAAGGTGAAGCTTTCTTT.

This clone was detected once. The rearrangement uses TRBV29-1 and TRBJ2-1, with a weak D call TRBD2 (5 bases). The CDR3 spans 11 residues. Germline V gives CDR1 SQVTM, CDR2 ANQGSEA. Trimming left V 6 bases short and J 9 bases short, with 12 bases between. Here the CDR3 reads CSVPGGSEQFF. Here the CDR3 DNA reads TGCAGCGTCCCAGGAGGCAGTGAGCAGTTCTTC.

The chain links TRBV7-6 to TRBJ2-3; D call uncertain. The CDR3 length is 15 residues. Trimming removed 5 bases from V and 0 bases from J, with 12 bases in between. Germline loops: CDR1 SGHVS, CDR2 FNYEAQ. The CDR3 coding sequence is TGTGCCAGCAGCCGCCAGACAACTAGCACAGATACGCAGTATTTT. Translation: CASSRQTTSTDTQYF.

With respect to this clone: The junction does not match germline at one end; this may be a read error. The genes are TRBV30 and TRBJ1-2; 7 nucleotides align to TRBD1. This CDR3 is built from 13 residues. Germline CDR1 reads GTSNPN; CDR2 reads SVGIG (reference sequence). CDR3 sequence (DNA): TGTGCCTGGATCACCAGGGGGAACTATAGCTACACCTTC. Its protein product is CAWITRGNYSYTF.

This chain uses TRBV9 with TRBJ1-1, with a possible D match to TRBD1 (5 bases). The CDR3 spans 14 residues. The germline V gene has CDR1 SGDLS and CDR2 YYNGEE. Trimming cost V 0 bases and J 4 bases, with 10 bases left between them. The CDR3 region is CASSVGNRPTEAFF. CDR3 sequence (DNA): TGTGCCAGCAGCGTAGGTAACAGGCCCACTGAAGCTTTCTTT.

The V and J genes are TRBV11-1 and TRBJ2-5; 7 bases are a match to TRBD1. With V trimmed by 8 bases and J by 0 bases, 9 bases remained unmatched. Germline V gene data show CDR1 as SGHAT and CDR2 as FQDESV (reference sequence). The CDR3 has 15 amino acids. CDR3 coding DNA: TGTGCCAGCTCATCGGACAGGTCGTACCAAGAGACCCAGTACTTC. Residues: CASSSDRSYQETQYF. The variable domain in full, with the rest retrieved from reference TRBV11-1 and TRBJ2-5, is EAEVAQSPRYKITEKSQAVAFWCDPISGHATLYWYRQILGQGPELLVQFQDESVVDDSQLPKDRFSAERLKGVDSTLKIQPAELGDSAMYLCASSSDRSYQETQYFGPGTRLLVL.

The chain joins TRBV9 to TRBJ2-7; D is possibly TRBD2 (6 bases). V shed 4 bases and J shed 1 base, with 18 bases lying between them. CDR3 length equals 16 residues. Germline lookup yields CDR1 SGDLS and CDR2 YYNGEE. CDR3 nucleotide sequence: TGTGCCAGCAGCTCTCGCGGAGGGTTAGGGTCCTACGAGCAGTACTTC. Protein sequence: CASSSRGGLGSYEQYF. The full variable domain, completed using reference TRBV9 and TRBJ2-7, is DSGVTQTPKHLITATGQRVTLRCSPRSGDLSVYWYQQSLDQGLQFLIQYYNGEERAKGNILERFSAQQFPDLHSELNLSSLELGDSALYFCASSSRGGLGSYEQYFGPGTRLTVT.

The rearrangement uses TRBV30 and TRBJ1-2, with 9 bases aligning to TRBD1. The CDR3 spans 19 residues. V shed 2 bases and J 0 bases; nucleotides not matched to a gene: 16. Per germline, CDR1 GTSNPN and CDR2 SVGIG (reference sequence). This chain's CDR3 is CAWSWGSTGGELANYGYTF. The DNA for the CDR3 is TGTGCCTGGAGTTGGGGGTCAACAGGGGGCGAGTTAGCTAACTATGGCTACACCTTC. Full variable domain (rest looked up from reference TRBV30 and TRBJ1-2): SQTIHQWPATLVQPVGSPLSLECTVEGTSNPNLYWYRQAAGRGLQLLFYSVGIGQISSEVPQNLSASRPQDRQFILSSKKLLLSDSGFYLCAWSWGSTGGELANYGYTFGSGTRLTVV.

The V gene is TRBV19, the J gene TRBJ1-1, with TRBD1 identical over 10 bases. The CDR3 is 13 amino acids. Trimming took 8 bases from V and 8 from J; bases not matched to a gene: 8. CDR1 and CDR2 from the germline V gene are LNHDA and SQIVND (reference sequence). The CDR3 nucleotides read TGTGCCAGTGGAACCCGGACAGGGGGAGAAGCTTTCTTT. Residues: CASGTRTGGEAFF.